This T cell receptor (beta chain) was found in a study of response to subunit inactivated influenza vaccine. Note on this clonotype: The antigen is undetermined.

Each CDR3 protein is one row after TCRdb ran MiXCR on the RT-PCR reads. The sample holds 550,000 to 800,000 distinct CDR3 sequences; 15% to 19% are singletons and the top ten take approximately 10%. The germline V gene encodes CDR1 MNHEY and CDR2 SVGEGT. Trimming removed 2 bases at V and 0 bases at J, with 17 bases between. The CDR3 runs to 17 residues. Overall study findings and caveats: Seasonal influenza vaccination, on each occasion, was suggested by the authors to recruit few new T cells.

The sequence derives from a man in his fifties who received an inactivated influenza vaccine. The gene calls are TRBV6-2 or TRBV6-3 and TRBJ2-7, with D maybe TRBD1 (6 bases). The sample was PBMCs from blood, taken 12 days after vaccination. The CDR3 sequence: CASSYLQGERFSYEQYF. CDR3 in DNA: TGTGCCAGCAGTTACCTACAGGGCGAACGATTCTCCTACGAGCAGTACTTC.